This entry is about one T cell receptor (beta chain). Its antigen remains unidentified. Profiled with immunoSEQ multiplex PCR; TCRdb holds only in-frame clones, not every one. The repertoire holds some 380,000 clones, with about 96% as singletons. The sample belongs to a study of shared clonotypes between healthy human individuals. For the study at large: The donors, a couple of women and three men, were aged 18 to 49. General study points: Rarefaction gave evidence that sorted-subset sequencing remained incomplete despite large depth.

The CDR3 runs to 16 residues. The V segment lost 1 base and the J segment 4 bases; nucleotides outside the gene matches: 7. CDR1 is LGHNA and CDR2 is YNFKEQ in the germline V gene. The source of this sequence is a man aged 25-40 years in good health. Source material: memory CD8+ T cells sorted from blood. Subset given: CD45RO+ cells pooled with CCR7-negative TemRA cells. This chain joins TRBV4-2 and TRBJ2-5; 9 nucleotides agree with TRBD2. The CDR3 sequence: CASSQAAGGIVETQYF. CDR3 nucleotides: TGTGCCAGCAGCCAAGCGGCGGGAGGGATCGTAGAGACCCAGTACTTC.